This entry lists 26 T cell receptor beta chains sequenced from one sample in a study of response to subunit inactivated influenza vaccine. Via MiXCR, TCRdb re-called the RT-PCR reads, giving one row per CDR3 protein. The sample contains about 540,000 distinct CDR3 sequences, 20% to 25% of which appear only once. These data were also reused for a study on T cells expressing NK-cell markers. As that report states: cDNA encoding TCR beta was synthesized via 5'RACE template switching incorporating UMIs.

Sequences were derived from CD4+ T cells sorted from PBMCs, sampled about 13 days after vaccination. All receptors come from a man aged 45-65 years who received an inactivated influenza vaccine.

This chain connects TRBV29-1 to TRBJ2-3; D is undetermined. Trimming pared 5 bases from V and 4 bases from J, leaving 10 bases between. The CDR3 runs 12 residues. Germline CDR1 SQVTM, CDR2 ANQGSEA. Here the CDR3 reads CSVLSQADTQYF. CDR3 nucleotides: TGCAGCGTTCTTAGTCAGGCAGATACGCAGTATTTT.

This clonotype was observed a few times. V gene TRBV20-1 combines with J gene TRBJ2-1; D is unclear. Trimming took 3 bases from V and 12 from J, leaving 9 bases between them. This CDR3 contains 10 residues. Germline CDR1 DFQATT, CDR2 SNEGSKA (reference sequence). CDR3 region: CSASYNGQFF. The CDR3 DNA is TGCAGTGCTAGTTACAACGGGCAGTTCTTC.

This clonotype was detected only a few times. The rearrangement links TRBV28 to TRBJ1-1; no firm D call. Between the trimmed V and J ends, which lost 6 bases and 10 bases, there was a span of 15 bases. The germline V gene encodes CDR1 MDHEN and CDR2 SYDVKM. The CDR3 loop spans 12 amino acids. CDR3 region: CASRPPSGVAFF. In nucleotides, the CDR3 is TGTGCCAGCAGACCTCCCAGCGGGGTAGCTTTCTTT.

The count of this clonotype is one. The rearrangement uses TRBV5-1 and TRBJ2-5; 7 nucleotides match TRBD2. The V segment lost 4 bases and the J segment 5 bases; nucleotides outside the gene matches: 14. Germline V gene lookup returns CDR1 SGHRS and CDR2 YFSETQ. The CDR3 covers 16 residues. The CDR3 DNA reads as TGCGCCAGCAGCAATCGCTGGGCGGGAGTTAGGGAGACCCAGTACTTC. Its translation is CASSNRWAGVRETQYF. Full variable domain (rest looked up from reference TRBV5-1 and TRBJ2-5): KAGVTQTPRYLIKTRGQQVTLSCSPISGHRSVSWYQQTPGQGLQFLFEYFSETQRNKGNFPGRFSGRQFSNSRSEMNVSTLELGDSALYLCASSNRWAGVRETQYFGPGTRLLVL.

The sample holds many counts of this clonotype. The chain employs TRBV24-1 and TRBJ2-5; perhaps D is TRBD1 or TRBD2 (6 bases each). The V and J ends lost 9 bases and 3 bases respectively, with 13 bases between them. The CDR3 is made up of 13 amino acids. Looked up from germline, CDR1 is KGHDR and CDR2 is SFDVKD. CDR3 loop: CATGEGGKETQYF. The CDR3 DNA reads as TGTGCCACCGGAGAAGGGGGGAAAGAGACCCAGTACTTC.

The chain has TRBV3-1 and TRBJ2-1; tentatively, D is TRBD1 or TRBD2 (7 bases each). The CDR3 runs to 15 residues. Trimming stripped 4 bases from V and 10 bases from J, with 20 bases between. Per germline, CDR1 LGHDT and CDR2 YNNKEL (reference sequence). The CDR3 coding sequence is TGTGCCAGCAGCCGAACGGCAGGGGGGGGTGTCGAGCAGTTCTTC. Amino acids: CASSRTAGGGVEQFF.

The chain recombines TRBV25-1 with TRBJ1-6; D call uncertain. CDR1 MGHDK and CDR2 SYGVNS come from the germline V gene. The germline V and J ends were trimmed by 2 bases and 6 bases, with 17 bases remaining between them. There are 17 residues in the CDR3. CDR3 region: CASSESRASPPNSPLHF. In nucleotides, the CDR3 is TGTGCCAGCAGTGAAAGTAGGGCCTCGCCTCCTAATTCACCCCTCCACTTT.

The chain combines TRBV6-5 with TRBJ2-3; possibly TRBD1 for D (5 bases). CDR3 size: 14 residues. Trimming shortened V by 4 bases and J by 11 bases, and 19 bases separated the two germline ends. From germline, CDR1 is MNHEY and CDR2 SVGAGI. CDR3 nucleotides: TGTGCCAGCAGTTTCTCGTTGCAGGGATCTCAGCAGTATTTT. Its protein product is CASSFSLQGSQQYF.

V and J are TRBV20-1 and TRBJ2-3; 9 positions agree with TRBD2. J lost 1 base, V lost 3 bases, and 11 bases had no gene match. This CDR3 comprises 17 residues. From germline, CDR1 is DFQATT and CDR2 SNEGSKA (reference sequence). As DNA, the CDR3 is TGCAGTGCTAGTGGGCTAGCGGGGCCGCCTGGCACAGATACGCAGTATTTT. It encodes CSASGLAGPPGTDTQYF.

This clonotype was detected a few times. The chain links TRBV12-3 or TRBV12-4 to TRBJ2-2; D not resolved. Trimming left V 1 base short and J 1 base short, with 7 bases between. This CDR3 comprises 15 residues. CDR3 DNA sequence: TGTGCCAGCAGTTTAGAGGGCGGGAACACCGGGGAGCTGTTTTTT. Translation gives CASSLEGGNTGELFF.

The chain couples TRBV29-1 to TRBJ1-2; D ambiguous. Germline CDR1 is SQVTM and CDR2 is ANQGSEA. V lost 4 bases and J 8 bases, leaving 11 bases between the germline ends. The CDR3 loop spans 11 amino acids. The CDR3: CSVAEVGGYTF. Written as DNA, the CDR3 is TGCAGCGTTGCGGAGGTGGGGGGCTACACCTTC.

The chain couples TRBV15 to TRBJ1-1; D gene uncertain. Trimming removed 0 bases at V and 6 bases at J, with 11 bases between. This CDR3 comprises 14 residues. Germline V CDR1 and CDR2: LNHNV, YYDKDF (reference sequence). CDR3 nucleotides: TGTGCCACCAGCAGAGATAGTCGCGAGTCTGAAGCTTTCTTT. Translation gives CATSRDSRESEAFF.

This clonotype occurred many times. The chain links TRBV5-5 to TRBJ2-7; D is perhaps TRBD2 (6 bases). The CDR3 is 15 residues long. V shed 4 bases and J shed 7 bases, with 21 bases lying between them. Germline V gives CDR1 SGHKS, CDR2 YYEKEE (reference sequence). For the CDR3, the DNA is TGTGCCAGCAGCCCCCGGTCGGGCGGGAATGGTGAGCAGTACTTC. Translating it yields CASSPRSGGNGEQYF.

The chain employs TRBV20-1 and TRBJ2-7; D might be TRBD1 (6 bases). Trimming pared 4 bases from V and 4 bases from J, leaving 17 bases between. Germline V lookup: CDR1 DFQATT, CDR2 SNEGSKA (reference sequence). The CDR3 consists of 14 residues. The CDR3 nucleotides are TGCAGTGCTACCCGACAGGCCGAGATGTACGAGCAGTACTTC. Translating it yields CSATRQAEMYEQYF.

The chain employs TRBV5-1 and TRBJ2-3, with 7 bases that match TRBD2. CDR3 length: 15 residues. Per the germline V gene, CDR1 is SGHRS and CDR2 is YFSETQ. The ends lost 7 bases at V and 2 bases at J; junction bases unmatched: 10. In nucleotides, the CDR3 is TGCGCCAGCCTGAGCAGCGGGGACTACACAGATACGCAGTATTTT. This translates into CASLSSGDYTDTQYF.

This clonotype was observed a few times. The V call is TRBV7-2, the J call TRBJ2-5; 9 bases match TRBD2. Germline loops: CDR1 SGHTA, CDR2 FQGNSA. V lost 2 bases to trimming and J lost 5 bases; unmatched junction nucleotides: 6. The CDR3 consists of 15 residues. Here the CDR3 reads CASSLFGSGSETQYF. The DNA for the CDR3 is TGTGCCAGCAGCTTATTTGGTAGCGGGAGTGAGACCCAGTACTTC.

The sample holds many counts of this clonotype. The chain employs TRBV20-1 and TRBJ1-1; weak D call: TRBD1 (5 bases). This CDR3 is built from 14 residues. The germline V gene encodes CDR1 DFQATT and CDR2 SNEGSKA (reference sequence). V was cut by 3 bases and J by 6 bases, with 17 bases left in between. The CDR3 DNA sequence: TGCAGTGCTAGTCAGACAGCCTCACCGGCTGAAGCTTTCTTT. Translation gives CSASQTASPAEAFF.

V and J are TRBV7-7 and TRBJ2-5, with a weak D call TRBD1 (5 bases). V lost 5 bases, J lost 5 bases, and 21 bases lay in between. CDR1 is SSHAT and CDR2 is FNYEAQ in the germline V gene (reference sequence). The CDR3 covers 16 residues. The CDR3 reads CASSNDQQGLFETQYF. The CDR3 nucleotides are TGTGCCAGCAGCAACGATCAGCAGGGCCTTTTCGAGACCCAGTACTTC. Combining the CDR3 with reference TRBV7-7 and TRBJ2-5 gives the whole variable domain GAGVSQSPRYKVTKRGQDVTLRCDPISSHATLYWYQQALGQGPEFLTYFNYEAQPDKSGLPSDRFSAERPEGSISTLTIQRTEQRDSAMYRCASSNDQQGLFETQYFGPGTRLLVL.

The table lists this clonotype with a few counts. The V call is TRBV12-3 or TRBV12-4, the J call TRBJ2-5; D ambiguous. The V gene lost 2 bases and the J gene lost 4 bases, with 14 bases spanning the gap. The CDR3 runs 15 residues. The CDR3 loop reads CASSLRALTRETQYF. In DNA form, the CDR3 reads TGTGCCAGCAGTTTAAGAGCATTAACCCGAGAGACCCAGTACTTC.

Concerning this clonotype itself: Relative to the germline gene, one junction end is altered; a read error may explain this. CDR3 sequence: CASSLGTGISNEQYF. CDR3 DNA sequence: TGTGCCAGCAGTTTAGGGACAGGGATCTCCAACGAGCAGTACTTC. V is TRBV12-3 or TRBV12-4 and J is TRBJ2-7; 8 bases align to TRBD1. The CDR3 has 15 amino acids.

This clonotype was observed at least ten times. The chain joins TRBV5-1 to TRBJ1-3, with a tentative D call TRBD1 (5 bases). With 7 bases removed from V and 0 bases from J, the gap between germline ends came to 17 bases. The length of the CDR3 is 16 residues. Germline V gives CDR1 SGHRS, CDR2 YFSETQ. This CDR3 reads CASGAYLASSGNTIYF. Written as DNA, the CDR3 is TGCGCCAGCGGGGCATATTTGGCGAGCTCTGGAAACACCATATATTTT.

V is TRBV19 and J is TRBJ2-5, with D unresolved. Germline CDR1 reads LNHDA; CDR2 reads SQIVND (reference sequence). The CDR3 spans 13 residues. V was cut by 5 bases and J by 5 bases, with 12 bases left in between. CDR3 nucleotide sequence: TGTGCCAGTAGTGTTGGTATGCGGGAGACCCAGTACTTC. The encoded protein is CASSVGMRETQYF.

This clonotype was seen at least ten times. The chain uses TRBV12-3 or TRBV12-4 and TRBJ2-3; D is possibly TRBD1 or TRBD2 (5 bases each). Trimming shortened V by 6 bases and J by 5 bases, and 15 bases separated the two germline ends. This CDR3 spans 14 amino acids. The CDR3 region has the DNA TGTGCCAGCAGATCCGAGGGGTTGGGAGATACGCAGTATTTT. Residues: CASRSEGLGDTQYF.

The rearrangement links TRBV5-1 to TRBJ2-3, with TRBD1 identical over 8 bases. The ends lost 0 bases at V and 1 base at J; junction bases unmatched: 4. Germline CDR1 and CDR2: SGHRS and YFSETQ. This CDR3 has 16 amino acids. This CDR3 is CASSLATTGGTDTQYF. In DNA, the CDR3 is TGCGCCAGCAGCTTGGCGACGACAGGGGGCACAGATACGCAGTATTTT.

This clonotype has only a few counts. This chain uses TRBV7-2 with TRBJ2-3; 10 nucleotides match TRBD2. Germline CDR1 SGHTA, CDR2 FQGNSA. V lost 5 bases, J lost 5 bases, and 10 bases stayed unmatched. This CDR3 spans 16 amino acids. DNA of the CDR3: TGTGCCAGCAGCCGGAATCTAGCGGGGGTAGGAGATACGCAGTATTTT. Amino acid sequence: CASSRNLAGVGDTQYF.

This clonotype was picked up many times. This chain uses TRBV12-3 or TRBV12-4 with TRBJ2-1; 10 bases map to TRBD2. The CDR3 has 16 residues. Unmatched junction bases numbered 5, after V lost 2 bases and J lost 4 bases. The CDR3 nucleotides read TGTGCCAGCAGTTTATTCGGACTAGCGGATTACAATGAGCAGTTCTTC. It encodes CASSLFGLADYNEQFF.